This TCR beta chain was obtained from a study of monozygotic twins with inflammatory bowel disease. Study-level results: Fewer clonotypes were shared with others by IBD patients than by healthy twins, especially with disease activity. No difference was seen in repertoire similarity between concordant and discordant twins, possibly from limited power.

The CDR3 sequence is 14 residues long. Germline V gene data show CDR1 as MNHEY and CDR2 as SVGAGI. The authors used approximately 3.5 ug of total RNA per TCR library. TCRdb re-called the 5' RACE reads, yielding one record per CDR3 amino acid sequence without DNA. This repertoire includes about 380,000 distinct CDR3 sequences. A word on this clonotype: No antigen is known for it.

The clonotype comes from a human donor with ulcerative colitis or Crohn's disease, or a healthy co-twin of an affected twin (not recorded which). J is TRBJ2-7 and V is TRBV6-5; the D gene TCRdb calls, TRBD1, cannot be checked with no DNA. Sequencing was performed on blood. The chain's CDR3 is CASSYEGATYEQYF.